The clone carrying this TCR beta chain has just a few counts. What it recognizes is unknown. Repertoires were generated with immunoSEQ multiplex PCR, while TCRdb's copy carries only in-frame clones and drops some. The repertoire holds roughly 140,000 clones, with 80% to 90% as singletons. This sample stems from a study of T cell responses to AZD1222 COVID-19 vaccine. V was clipped by 4 bases and J by 1 base; unmatched bases: 7. The CDR3 totals 16 residues. Germline V gives CDR1 SGHRS, CDR2 YFSETQ. Study findings and constraints: Clonal diversity was possibly underestimated; the donors were predominantly white British and more often female. Unmutated variant regions are reportedly the target of nearly half of TCRs that are spike-specific.

This clonotype was obtained from an adult who had recovered from COVID-19. The chain carries TRBV5-1 and TRBJ2-2; 7 positions match TRBD1. Sequencing was performed on peripheral blood, taken after recovery from COVID-19. CDR3 DNA sequence: TGCGCCAGCAGCCGGTTCGGACAGGAGAACACCGGGGAGCTGTTTTTT. Encoded protein: CASSRFGQENTGELFF.